A selection of T cell receptor beta chains follows, all from one sample in a study of blood T cell repertoires in COVID-19. Assay used: immunoSEQ multiplex PCR; TCRdb lists only in-frame clones, some missing. The data contain a few hundred thousand clones, less than 90% of them singletons. Sequencing used PBMCs or T cells enriched from blood (not recorded which). The receptor set was obtained from a woman younger than 45 who had recovered from COVID-19. The CDR3 runs from the conserved cysteine through the conserved F or W. Only part of the rows carry a size: once, few, many, or a class if the clone is expanded.

V,size,CDR3
TRBV19,.,CASSMEGNFLSHEKLFF
TRBV24-1,.,CATSRGNEQFF
TRBV5-1,once,CASSPANGGMGTEAFF
TRBV10-2,.,CASSAGTGPGQPQHF
TRBV6-5,.,CASTDGIAYNEQFF
TRBV5-1,.,CASGLQGTEAFF
TRBV28,.,CASSLTSVSSYEQYF
TRBV10-3,.,CAIRQGGGYNQPQHF
TRBV6-2/TRBV6-3,.,CASSTDSYNEQFF
TRBV14,.,CASSHRTGTSQETQYF
TRBV5-6,.,CASSLMAVSDTQYF
TRBV3-1/TRBV3-2,once,CASSTGNTEAFF
TRBV10-3,.,CAISGEGHSPLHF
TRBV5-1,.,CASSLPRGVNEQYF
TRBV28,.,CASSPQTGQPQHF
TRBV19,.,CASTPRPGGTSTDTQYF
TRBV11-2,.,CASSLVFGVNTEAFF
TRBV4-3,once,CASSVLAGGTYEQYF